A single sample is the source of the 8 T cell receptor beta chains below, sequenced in a study of T-cell memory formation after mild COVID-19. TCRdb used MiXCR to reprocess the 5' RACE reads, holding one entry per CDR3 protein. The table lists about 150,000 distinct CDR3 sequences, under 30% of them singletons. The sample taken for sequencing was PBMCs or a T cell subset sorted from them (not recorded which). These receptors all stem from an adult woman who had mild COVID-19 (a few samples of this study predate the infection). Cell type and time point are not known.

Only a few counts were recorded for this clonotype. The rearrangement uses TRBV27 and TRBJ2-7; TRBD2 matches at 7 bases. V gave up 8 bases and J gave up 2 bases; unmatched junction bases: 3. CDR1 and CDR2 (germline): MNHEY, SMNVEV (reference sequence). There are 12 residues in the CDR3. The CDR3 loop reads CASGLAAYEQYF. The CDR3 bases are TGTGCCAGCGGGCTAGCGGCCTACGAGCAGTACTTC.

This clonotype occurred a few times. This chain connects TRBV7-9 to TRBJ2-5; 11 nucleotides agree with TRBD2. The CDR3 is 15 residues long. The germline V gene has CDR1 SEHNR and CDR2 FQNEAQ (reference sequence). Trimming removed 3 bases from V and 5 bases from J; junction bases left unmatched: 5. For the CDR3, the DNA is TGTGCCAGCAGCTTTCCGACTAGCGGGGAGGAGACCCAGTACTTC. Protein product: CASSFPTSGEETQYF.

The chain combines TRBV6-4 with TRBJ2-1; 7 positions match TRBD1. This CDR3 has 15 residues. The V and J ends lost 4 bases and 0 bases, in that order; junction bases with no gene match: 3. Germline V gene sequence: CDR1 MRHNA, CDR2 SNTAGT. CDR3 bases: TGTGCCAGCAGTGTAGGGACAGCCTCCTACAATGAGCAGTTCTTC. Translation gives CASSVGTASYNEQFF.

This clonotype has more than one count but fewer than ten. This sequence joins TRBV5-1 and TRBJ2-7; unclear D gene. The CDR3 runs to 14 residues. V lost 0 bases and J lost 3, with 10 bases in between. Germline V gene data show CDR1 as SGHRS and CDR2 as YFSETQ. This chain's CDR3 is CASSLGFGVYEQYF. The CDR3 DNA reads as TGCGCCAGCAGCTTGGGTTTTGGTGTCTACGAGCAGTACTTC.

The genes are TRBV6-2 or TRBV6-3 and TRBJ1-6, with 8 bases identical to TRBD1. J gave up 7 bases and V 0 bases, and 11 bases lay outside the gene matches. The CDR3 is 18 amino acids. Germline V gene sequence: CDR1 MNHEY, CDR2 SVGEGT. The CDR3 loop is CASSYSIEADRENSPLHF. The CDR3 bases are TGTGCCAGCAGTTACTCGATAGAAGCGGACAGGGAGAATTCACCCCTCCACTTT.

The V gene is TRBV29-1, the J gene TRBJ2-1; 13 bases are shared with TRBD2. Trimming cost V 5 bases and J 2 bases; bases outside gene matches: 12. The germline V gene encodes CDR1 SQVTM and CDR2 ANQGSEA. The CDR3 is 18 amino acids. The CDR3 coding sequence is TGCAGCGTTTTCGGACTAGCGGGAGATAAGGGGACCTACAATGAGCAGTTCTTC. Encoded protein: CSVFGLAGDKGTYNEQFF.

In its sample, this clonotype was seen a few times. The chain recombines TRBV6-5 with TRBJ1-1, with D maybe TRBD1 (5 bases). Germline CDR1 and CDR2: MNHEY and SVGAGI. The CDR3 runs 14 residues. V lost 6 bases to trimming and J lost 0 bases, with 11 bases between them. The CDR3 reads CASSPGLLNTEAFF. CDR3 DNA sequence: TGTGCCAGCAGCCCGGGGCTGCTGAACACTGAAGCTTTCTTT.

This clonotype turned up a few times. This sequence joins TRBV20-1 and TRBJ1-1; 7 bases align to TRBD1. CDR1 and CDR2 from the germline V gene are DFQATT and SNEGSKA (reference sequence). The V gene end was trimmed by 0 bases and the J gene end by 4 bases; junction bases not matched to a gene: 8. The CDR3 consists of 15 residues. CDR3 sequence reads: CSARDVGGGGTEAFF. The CDR3 DNA is TGCAGTGCTAGAGATGTGGGAGGGGGCGGCACTGAAGCTTTCTTT.